A selection of T cell receptor beta chains follows, all from one sample in a study of molecular identifiers for immune sequencing clone quantification. TCRdb called the PCR reads again in MiXCR, with one record for every CDR3 protein. The table records roughly 320,000 distinct CDR3 sequences, 20% to 25% of them present only once. The sequencing input was naive CD8+ T cells from blood, with Jurkat cell RNA spiked in. These receptors were collected from a human donor in good health. Some libraries in this study had Jurkat cell RNA spiked in. CDR3s include the opening cysteine and the closing phenylalanine or tryptophan. D genes are given only for firm matches. Clone size is not always given. Where it is, it says once, few, many or a class for expanded clones.

many,.,14,TRBJ2-7,TRBV7-9,CASSLAGRAYEQYF,TGTGCCAGCAGCTTGGCGGGGCGAGCCTACGAGCAGTACTTC
many,.,16,TRBJ1-4,TRBV4-2,CASSQGTAEYNEKLFF,TGTGCCAGCAGCCAAGGGACAGCGGAATATAATGAAAAACTGTTTTTT
few,.,13,TRBJ2-7,TRBV10-3,CAISESGPNEQYF,TGTGCCATCAGTGAGTCCGGGCCTAACGAGCAGTACTTC
few,.,12,TRBJ1-2,TRBV5-6,CASIRAGYGYTF,TGTGCCAGCATCCGGGCTGGGTATGGCTACACCTTC
few,TRBD1,15,TRBJ1-1,TRBV7-9,CASSPPDRVNTEAFF,TGTGCCAGCAGCCCTCCGGACAGGGTGAACACTGAAGCTTTCTTT
many,TRBD1,15,TRBJ1-1,TRBV20-1,CSARDLTGWATEAFF,TGCAGTGCTAGAGATCTGACAGGGTGGGCCACTGAAGCTTTCTTT
many,.,18,TRBJ2-2,TRBV7-9,CASSLFPPGTGYTGELFF,TGTGCCAGCAGCTTATTTCCCCCCGGGACCGGATACACCGGGGAGCTGTTTTTT
many,TRBD2,12,TRBJ2-7,TRBV20-1,CSARDKRGEQYF,TGCAGTGCTAGAGACAAGCGGGGAGAGCAGTACTTC
many,.,16,TRBJ2-3,TRBV9,CASSVEDGGSTDTQYF,TGTGCCAGCAGCGTAGAGGACGGGGGCTCCACAGATACGCAGTATTTT
many,.,13,TRBJ1-1,TRBV30,CAWSLSQNTEAFF,TGTGCCTGGAGTTTGAGCCAAAACACTGAAGCTTTCTTT
.,TRBD1,16,TRBJ1-1,TRBV7-3,CASSLNAGQVHTEAFF,TGTGCCAGCAGCTTGAACGCGGGACAGGTACACACTGAGGCTTTCTTT
many,.,13,TRBJ2-1,TRBV7-2,CASSLGLYNEQFF,TGTGCCAGCAGCTTAGGACTGTACAATGAGCAGTTCTTC
.,TRBD2,15,TRBJ2-7,TRBV11-1,CASSFTLAETYEQYF,TGTGCCAGCAGCTTTACTCTAGCGGAGACCTACGAGCAGTACTTC
.,.,16,TRBJ2-7,TRBV6-2/TRBV6-3,CASSTNQGQTPYEQYF,TGTGCCAGCAGTACGAACCAAGGACAGACCCCCTACGAGCAGTACTTC
many,TRBD1,16,TRBJ2-7,TRBV9,CASSVFSGQSTYEQYF,TGTGCCAGCAGCGTTTTTTCGGGACAGTCAACTTACGAGCAGTACTTC
.,.,14,TRBJ1-1,TRBV14,CASSQVGGFTEAFF,TGTGCCAGCAGCCAAGTGGGGGGTTTCACTGAAGCTTTCTTT
.,.,15,TRBJ2-7,TRBV4-1,CASSQENSPSYEQYF,TGCGCCAGCAGCCAAGAGAACAGTCCCTCGTACGAGCAGTACTTC
many,TRBD2,15,TRBJ2-7,TRBV4-3,CASSQGWGGSYEQYF,TGCGCCAGCAGCCAAGGTTGGGGGGGCTCCTACGAGCAGTACTTC
many,TRBD2,13,TRBJ2-7,TRBV20-1,CSALLAGTYEQYF,TGCAGTGCTCTACTAGCGGGGACCTACGAGCAGTACTTC
many,.,13,TRBJ2-7,TRBV5-5,CASSSGDPYEQYF,TGTGCCAGCAGCTCCGGGGACCCATACGAGCAGTACTTC
many,TRBD2,15,TRBJ2-3,TRBV27,CASRTLAGDTDTQYF,TGTGCCAGCAGAACCCTAGCGGGAGACACAGATACGCAGTATTTT
.,.,12,TRBJ2-1,TRBV2,CASTHNPAEQSF,TGTGCCAGCACCCACAACCCGGCTGAGCAGTCCTTC
many,.,14,TRBJ2-3,TRBV24-1,CATSVGEGTDTQYF,TGTGCCACCAGTGTTGGGGAAGGGACAGATACGCAGTATTTT
many,.,13,TRBJ1-1,TRBV7-9,CASSLGPGAEAFF,TGTGCCAGCAGCTTAGGCCCTGGAGCTGAAGCTTTCTTT
many,.,13,TRBJ2-3,TRBV29-1,CSRSSGLGDTQYF,TGCAGCAGATCTAGTGGGCTAGGTGATACGCAGTATTTT
.,.,15,TRBJ2-1,TRBV5-6,CASSPTDHNYNEQFF,TGTGCCAGCAGCCCTACGGACCACAACTACAATGAGCAGTTCTTC
many,.,13,TRBJ1-1,TRBV27,CASSLNSYTEAFF,TGTGCCAGCAGTTTGAACAGCTACACTGAAGCTTTCTTT
few,.,13,TRBJ2-1,TRBV4-3,CASSQAGNNEQFF,TGCGCCAGCAGCCAAGCAGGGAACAATGAGCAGTTCTTC
.,.,13,TRBJ2-3,TRBV30,CAWNSGGTDTQYF,TGTGCCTGGAACTCGGGCGGCACAGATACGCAGTATTTT
many,.,16,TRBJ2-1,TRBV7-2,CASSLWVENPGNEQFF,TGTGCCAGCAGCCTCTGGGTCGAAAATCCGGGCAATGAGCAGTTCTTC
.,.,15,TRBJ2-7,TRBV27,CASSLSVGPSYEQYF,TGTGCCAGCAGTTTATCGGTCGGACCATCCTACGAGCAGTACTTC
many,.,13,TRBJ1-2,TRBV20-1,CSGAGLTNYGYTF,TGCAGTGGGGCAGGACTCACTAACTATGGCTACACCTTC
once,TRBD2,15,TRBJ2-7,TRBV20-1,CSVRAMTSGGYEQYF,TGCAGTGTTAGAGCCATGACTAGCGGGGGCTACGAGCAGTACTTC
many,.,14,TRBJ1-4,TRBV27,CASSVVGWNEKLFF,TGTGCCAGCAGTGTTGTGGGCTGGAATGAAAAACTGTTTTTT
.,.,18,TRBJ1-1,TRBV14,CASSQGSRDGGAHTEAFF,TGTGCCAGCAGCCAAGGATCCCGGGACGGGGGGGCGCACACTGAAGCTTTCTTT
many,TRBD2,17,TRBJ2-3,TRBV5-1,CASSSDLSGGAKDTQYF,TGCGCCAGCAGCTCAGACCTTAGCGGGGGGGCCAAAGATACGCAGTATTTT
many,.,15,TRBJ1-5,TRBV7-8,CASSVQRVGNQPQHF,TGTGCCAGCAGCGTACAAAGGGTTGGAAATCAGCCCCAGCATTTT
few,.,13,TRBJ2-7,TRBV27,CASSWSDSYEQYF,TGTGCCAGCAGTTGGTCCGACTCCTACGAGCAGTACTTC
many,.,15,TRBJ1-4,TRBV12-2,CASRPWGVSEEKLFF,TGTGCAAGTCGCCCTTGGGGGGTTTCAGAAGAAAAACTGTTTTTT
many,.,12,TRBJ1-1,TRBV12-3/TRBV12-4,CASSFGTSEAFF,TGTGCCAGCAGTTTCGGGACGAGTGAAGCTTTCTTT
.,.,14,TRBJ1-1,TRBV6-2/TRBV6-3,CASSQHPLNTEAFF,TGTGCCAGCAGTCAACACCCGCTCAACACTGAAGCTTTCTTT
.,.,15,TRBJ2-1,TRBV9,CASSVPGSSYNEQFF,TGTGCCAGCAGCGTACCCGGGAGCTCCTACAATGAGCAGTTCTTC
.,TRBD2,15,TRBJ2-1,TRBV30,CAWSLTSGRFNEQFF,TGTGCCTGGAGTCTCACTAGCGGGAGGTTCAATGAGCAGTTCTTC
many,TRBD1,13,TRBJ2-1,TRBV28,CASRFTGGNEQFF,TGTGCCAGCAGATTTACAGGGGGAAATGAGCAGTTCTTC
few,.,12,TRBJ2-2,TRBV28,CASRSYTGELFF,TGTGCCAGCAGATCTTACACCGGGGAGCTGTTTTTT
.,.,15,TRBJ2-1,TRBV12-3/TRBV12-4,CASSTTGYAYNEQFF,TGTGCCAGCAGTACCACCGGATACGCATACAATGAGCAGTTCTTC
many,TRBD2,14,TRBJ2-3,TRBV13,CASTPRAGVDTQYF,TGTGCCAGCACCCCGAGGGCGGGAGTCGATACGCAGTATTTT
many,.,15,TRBJ1-1,TRBV2,CASSKGEGLNTEAFF,TGTGCCAGCAGTAAAGGAGAGGGCTTGAACACTGAAGCTTTCTTT
many,.,15,TRBJ1-2,TRBV6-5,CASSYSGQNNYGYTF,TGTGCCAGCAGTTATAGTGGGCAGAATAACTATGGCTACACCTTC
few,.,15,TRBJ2-1,TRBV7-9,CASSLGPRGGDEQFF,TGTGCCAGCAGCTTAGGCCCCAGGGGTGGGGATGAGCAGTTCTTC
.,.,16,TRBJ1-3,TRBV27,CASSSHRSTGWDTIYF,TGTGCCAGCAGTTCCCATCGCTCGACAGGTTGGGACACCATATATTTT
many,TRBD1,16,TRBJ2-5,TRBV30,CAGQGQAGPATETQYF,TGTGCCGGCCAAGGACAGGCCGGACCTGCAACGGAGACCCAGTACTTC
many,TRBD1,11,TRBJ1-1,TRBV30,CAWWTGPEAFF,TGTGCCTGGTGGACAGGGCCTGAAGCTTTCTTT